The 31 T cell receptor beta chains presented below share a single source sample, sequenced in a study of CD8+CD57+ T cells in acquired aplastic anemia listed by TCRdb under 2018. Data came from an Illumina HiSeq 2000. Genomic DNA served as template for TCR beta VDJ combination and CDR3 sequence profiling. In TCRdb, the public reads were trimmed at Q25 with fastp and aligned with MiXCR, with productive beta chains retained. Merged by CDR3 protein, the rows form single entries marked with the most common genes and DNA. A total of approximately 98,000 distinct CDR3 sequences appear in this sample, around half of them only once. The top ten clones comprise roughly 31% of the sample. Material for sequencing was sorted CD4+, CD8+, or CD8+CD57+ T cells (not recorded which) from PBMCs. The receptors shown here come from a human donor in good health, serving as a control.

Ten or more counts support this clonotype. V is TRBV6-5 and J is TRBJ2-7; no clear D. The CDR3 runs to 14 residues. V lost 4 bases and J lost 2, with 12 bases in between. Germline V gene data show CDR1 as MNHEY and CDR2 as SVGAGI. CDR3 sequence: CASSSSIETYEQYF. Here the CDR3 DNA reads TGTGCCAGCAGTTCCTCGATTGAGACCTACGAGCAGTACTTC.

The CDR3 sequence: CASSYTGVEQYF. The CDR3 coding sequence is TGTGCCAGCAGCTACACAGGGGTCGAGCAGTACTTC. The chain uses TRBV7-2 and TRBJ2-7, with TRBD1 identical over 7 bases. This CDR3 contains 12 residues. V shed 4 bases and J 6 bases; nucleotides not matched to a gene: 3. Per germline, CDR1 SGHTA and CDR2 FQGNSA.

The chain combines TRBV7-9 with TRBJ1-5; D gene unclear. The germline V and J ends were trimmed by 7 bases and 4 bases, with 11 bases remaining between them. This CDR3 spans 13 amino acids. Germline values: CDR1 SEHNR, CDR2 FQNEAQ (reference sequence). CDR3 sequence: CASTQTGNQPQHF. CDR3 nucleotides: TGTGCCAGCACCCAAACGGGGAATCAGCCCCAGCATTTT.

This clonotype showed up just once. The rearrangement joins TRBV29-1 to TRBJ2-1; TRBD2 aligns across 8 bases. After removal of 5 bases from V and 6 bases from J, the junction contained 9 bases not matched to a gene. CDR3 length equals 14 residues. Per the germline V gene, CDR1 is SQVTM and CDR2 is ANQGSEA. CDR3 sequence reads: CSVPLAAGANEQFF. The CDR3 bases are TGCAGCGTTCCACTAGCGGCAGGCGCCAATGAGCAGTTCTTC.

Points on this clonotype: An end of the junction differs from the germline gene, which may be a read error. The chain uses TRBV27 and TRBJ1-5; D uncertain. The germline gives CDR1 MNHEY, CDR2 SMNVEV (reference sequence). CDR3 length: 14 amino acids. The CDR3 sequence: CTSRLEGVGQPQHF. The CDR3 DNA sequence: TGTACCAGCAGGTTGGAGGGTGTAGGTCAGCCCCAGCATTTT.

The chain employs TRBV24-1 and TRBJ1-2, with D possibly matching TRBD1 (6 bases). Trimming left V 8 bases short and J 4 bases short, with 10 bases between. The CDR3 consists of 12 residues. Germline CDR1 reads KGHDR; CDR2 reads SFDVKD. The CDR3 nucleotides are TGTGCCACCACCCTGGACAGCTATGGCTACACCTTC. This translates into CATTLDSYGYTF.

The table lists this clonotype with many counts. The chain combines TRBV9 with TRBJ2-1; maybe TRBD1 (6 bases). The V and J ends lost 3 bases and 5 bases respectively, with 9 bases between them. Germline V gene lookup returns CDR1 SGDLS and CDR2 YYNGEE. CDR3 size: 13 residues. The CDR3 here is CASSAGTNNEQFF. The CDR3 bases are TGTGCCAGCAGCGCCGGGACAAACAATGAGCAGTTCTTC.

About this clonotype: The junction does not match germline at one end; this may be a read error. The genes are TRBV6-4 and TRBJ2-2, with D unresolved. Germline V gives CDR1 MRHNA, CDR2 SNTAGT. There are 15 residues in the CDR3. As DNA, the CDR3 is TGTGCCAGCAGAGACTCGACAACGAACACCGGGGAGCTGTTTTTT. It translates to CASRDSTTNTGELFF.

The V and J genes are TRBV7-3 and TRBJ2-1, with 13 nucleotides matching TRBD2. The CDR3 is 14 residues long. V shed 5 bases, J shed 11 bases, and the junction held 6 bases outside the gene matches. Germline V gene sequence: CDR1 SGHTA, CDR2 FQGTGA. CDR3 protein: CASSTRTSGGKQFF. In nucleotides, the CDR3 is TGTGCCAGCAGCACGCGGACTAGCGGGGGTAAGCAGTTCTTC.

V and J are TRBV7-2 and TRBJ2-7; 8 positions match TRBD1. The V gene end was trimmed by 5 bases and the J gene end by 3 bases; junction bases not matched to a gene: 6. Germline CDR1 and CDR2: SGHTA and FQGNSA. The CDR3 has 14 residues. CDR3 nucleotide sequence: TGTGCCAGCAGCGGGCCGGGACAGGACTACGAGCAGTACTTC. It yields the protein CASSGPGQDYEQYF.

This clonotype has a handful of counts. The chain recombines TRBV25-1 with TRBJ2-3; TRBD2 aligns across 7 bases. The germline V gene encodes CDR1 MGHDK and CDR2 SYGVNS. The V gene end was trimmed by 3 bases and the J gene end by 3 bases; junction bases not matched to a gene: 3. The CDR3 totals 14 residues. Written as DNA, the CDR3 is TGTGCCAGCAGTGATCACGGGAGGACAGATACGCAGTATTTT. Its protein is CASSDHGRTDTQYF.

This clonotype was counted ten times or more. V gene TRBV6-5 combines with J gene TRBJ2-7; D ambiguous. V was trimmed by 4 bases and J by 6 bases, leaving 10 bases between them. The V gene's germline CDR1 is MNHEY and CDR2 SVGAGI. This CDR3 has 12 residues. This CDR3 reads CASSFIEVEQYF. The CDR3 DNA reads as TGTGCCAGCAGTTTTATAGAGGTCGAGCAGTACTTC.

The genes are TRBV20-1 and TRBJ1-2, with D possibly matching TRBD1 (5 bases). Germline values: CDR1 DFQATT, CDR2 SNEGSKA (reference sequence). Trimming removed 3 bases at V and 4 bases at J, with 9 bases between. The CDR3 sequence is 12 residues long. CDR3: CSASPGGYGYTF. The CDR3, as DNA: TGCAGTGCTAGTCCTGGGGGCTATGGCTACACCTTC.

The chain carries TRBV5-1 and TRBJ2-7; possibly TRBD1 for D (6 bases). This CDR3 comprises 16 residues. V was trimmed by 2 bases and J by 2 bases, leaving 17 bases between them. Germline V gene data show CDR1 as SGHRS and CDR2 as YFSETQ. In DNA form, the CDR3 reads TGCGCCAGCAGCTTTGGGGCAGGGGCCGTAACCTACGAGCAGTACTTC. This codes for CASSFGAGAVTYEQYF.

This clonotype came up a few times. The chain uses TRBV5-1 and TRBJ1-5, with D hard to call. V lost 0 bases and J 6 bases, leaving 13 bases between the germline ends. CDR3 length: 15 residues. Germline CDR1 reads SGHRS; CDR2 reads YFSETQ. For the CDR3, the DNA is TGCGCCAGCAGCTTGGATGGGATCCGGGGTCAGCCCCAGCATTTT. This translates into CASSLDGIRGQPQHF.

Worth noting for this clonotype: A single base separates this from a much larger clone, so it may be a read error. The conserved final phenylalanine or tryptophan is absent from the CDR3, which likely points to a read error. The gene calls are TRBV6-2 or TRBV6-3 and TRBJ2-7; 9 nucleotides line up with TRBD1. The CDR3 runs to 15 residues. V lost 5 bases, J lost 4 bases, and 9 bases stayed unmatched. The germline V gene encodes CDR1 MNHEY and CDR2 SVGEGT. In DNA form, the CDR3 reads TGTGCCAGCAGTCCCACCGGGACAGGGTTTTACGAGCAGTACCTC. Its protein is CASSPTGTGFYEQYL.

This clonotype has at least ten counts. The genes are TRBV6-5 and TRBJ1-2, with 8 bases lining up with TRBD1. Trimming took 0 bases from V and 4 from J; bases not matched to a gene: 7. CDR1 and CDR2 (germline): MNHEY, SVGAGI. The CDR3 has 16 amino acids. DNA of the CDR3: TGTGCCAGCAGTTACTCATCGGAGGACAGGGCCTATGGCTACACCTTC. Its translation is CASSYSSEDRAYGYTF.

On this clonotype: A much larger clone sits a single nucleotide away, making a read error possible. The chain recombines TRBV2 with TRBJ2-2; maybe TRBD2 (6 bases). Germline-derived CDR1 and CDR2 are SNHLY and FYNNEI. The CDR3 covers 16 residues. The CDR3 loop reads CASSGSGTRGTGGLFF. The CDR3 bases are TGTGCCAGCAGCGGATCGGGGACCCGAGGCACCGGGGGGCTGTTTTTT.

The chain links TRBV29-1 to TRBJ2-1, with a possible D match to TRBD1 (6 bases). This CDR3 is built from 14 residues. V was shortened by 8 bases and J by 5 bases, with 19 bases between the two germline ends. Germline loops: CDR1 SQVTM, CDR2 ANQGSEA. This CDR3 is CSSELSGEDNEQFF. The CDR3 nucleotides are TGCAGCAGTGAATTGTCAGGGGAAGACAATGAGCAGTTCTTC.

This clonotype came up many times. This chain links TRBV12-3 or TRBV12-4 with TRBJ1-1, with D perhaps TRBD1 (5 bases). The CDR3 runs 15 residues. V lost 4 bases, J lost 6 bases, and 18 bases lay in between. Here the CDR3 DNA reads TGTGCCAGCAGTTATTCAGATCGGGGGGGGGCTGAAGCTTTCTTT. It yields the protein CASSYSDRGGAEAFF.

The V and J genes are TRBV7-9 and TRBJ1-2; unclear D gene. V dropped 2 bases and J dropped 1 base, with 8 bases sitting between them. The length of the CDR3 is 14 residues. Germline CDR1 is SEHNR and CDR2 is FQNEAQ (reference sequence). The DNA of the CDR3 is TGTGCCAGCAGCTTATTGAAGAATAACTATGGCTACACCTTC. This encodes CASSLLKNNYGYTF.

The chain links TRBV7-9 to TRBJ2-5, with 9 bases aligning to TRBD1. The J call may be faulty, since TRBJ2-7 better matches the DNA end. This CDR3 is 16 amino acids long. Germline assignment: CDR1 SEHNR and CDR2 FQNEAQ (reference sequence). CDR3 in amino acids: CASSFVPGQGLYEQYF. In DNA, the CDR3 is TGTGCCAGCAGCTTCGTGCCGGGACAGGGACTGTACGAGCAGTACTTC.

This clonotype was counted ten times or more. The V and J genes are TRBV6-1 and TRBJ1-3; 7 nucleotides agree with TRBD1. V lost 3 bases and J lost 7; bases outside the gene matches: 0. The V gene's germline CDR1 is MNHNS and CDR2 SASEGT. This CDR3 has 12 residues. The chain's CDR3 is CASSDRGNTIYF. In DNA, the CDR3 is TGTGCCAGCAGTGACAGGGGGAACACCATATATTTT.

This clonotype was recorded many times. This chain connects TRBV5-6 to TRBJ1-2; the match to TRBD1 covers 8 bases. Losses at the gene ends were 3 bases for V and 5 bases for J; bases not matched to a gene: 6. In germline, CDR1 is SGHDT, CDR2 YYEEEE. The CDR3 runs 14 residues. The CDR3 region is CASSSGGAGYGYTF. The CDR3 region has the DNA TGTGCCAGCAGCTCAGGGGGCGCAGGATATGGCTACACCTTC.

In nucleotides, the CDR3 is TGTGCCAGGACTGGACAGGTAGTATTAGCGGGGTCTCCGGGGGAGCAGTACTTC. The encoded protein is CARTGQVVLAGSPGEQYF. This chain joins TRBV6-1 and TRBJ2-7, with TRBD2 as a possible D gene (8 bases). Trimming cost V 9 bases and J 7 bases, with 34 bases left between them. The CDR3 is 18 amino acids. Looked up from germline, CDR1 is MNHNS and CDR2 is SASEGT.

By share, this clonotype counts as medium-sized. The CDR3 sequence: CAIIPRGEETQYF. DNA for the CDR3: TGTGCCATCATCCCGAGGGGCGAAGAGACCCAGTACTTC. This chain connects TRBV10-3 to TRBJ2-5, with D perhaps matching TRBD1 or TRBD2 (5 bases each). The V end lost 7 bases, the J end lost 3 bases, and 12 bases lay between the germline ends. Germline V gene sequence: CDR1 ENHRY, CDR2 SYGVKD. This CDR3 is built from 13 residues.

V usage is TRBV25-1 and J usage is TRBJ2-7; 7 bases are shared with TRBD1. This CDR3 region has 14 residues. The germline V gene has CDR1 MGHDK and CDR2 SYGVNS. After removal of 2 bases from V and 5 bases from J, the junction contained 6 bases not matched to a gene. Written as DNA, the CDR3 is TGTGCCAGCAGTGAACGGGCAGGGGGAGACGAGCAGTACTTC. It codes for CASSERAGGDEQYF.

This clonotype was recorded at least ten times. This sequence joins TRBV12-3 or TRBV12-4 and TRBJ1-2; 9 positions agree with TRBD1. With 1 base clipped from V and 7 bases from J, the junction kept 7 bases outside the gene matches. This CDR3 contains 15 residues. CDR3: CASSLEGQGGTGYTF. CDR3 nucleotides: TGTGCCAGCAGTTTAGAGGGACAGGGCGGGACTGGCTACACCTTC.

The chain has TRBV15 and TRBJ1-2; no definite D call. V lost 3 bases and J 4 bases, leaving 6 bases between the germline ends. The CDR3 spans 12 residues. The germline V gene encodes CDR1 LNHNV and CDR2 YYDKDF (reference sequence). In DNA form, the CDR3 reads TGTGCCACCAGCAGCTGGGGCTATGGCTACACCTTC. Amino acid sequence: CATSSWGYGYTF.

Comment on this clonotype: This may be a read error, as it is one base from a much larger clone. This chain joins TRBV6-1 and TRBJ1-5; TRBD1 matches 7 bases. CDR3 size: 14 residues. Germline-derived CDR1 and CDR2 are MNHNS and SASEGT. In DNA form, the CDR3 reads TGTGCCAGCAGTCCCCGGGACAGCAGTCAGCCCCAGCATTTT. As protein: CASSPRDSSQPQHF.

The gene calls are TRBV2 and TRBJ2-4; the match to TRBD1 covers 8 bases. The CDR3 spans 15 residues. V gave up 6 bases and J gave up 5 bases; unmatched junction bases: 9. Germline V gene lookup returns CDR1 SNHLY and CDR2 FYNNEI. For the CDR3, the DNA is TGTGCCAGCAGCGAAACTCGGACAGGGCAAAACATTCAGTACTTC. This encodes CASSETRTGQNIQYF.